The 7 T cell receptor beta chains reported below all come from one sample, sequenced in a study of control samples from healthy donors and cancer patients. Only in-frame clones appear in the TCRdb table, and some are missing; sequencing was by immunoSEQ multiplex PCR. The sample includes more than 75,000 clones, around 90% of them seen just once. Sequencing input: PBMCs. These receptors were taken from a woman aged 55-70 years with head and neck cancer.

This chain links TRBV15 with TRBJ2-7; D is unresolved. V lost 4 bases and J lost 5, with 6 bases in between. Germline values: CDR1 LNHNV, CDR2 YYDKDF (reference sequence). The CDR3 has 11 amino acids. The CDR3 DNA sequence: TGTGCCACCAGCATTTCAGACGAGCAGTACTTC. Its protein product is CATSISDEQYF.

This clone appeared a single time. V usage is TRBV6-5 and J usage is TRBJ2-3; 8 nucleotides agree with TRBD1. Per germline, CDR1 MNHEY and CDR2 SVGAGI. The CDR3 extends over 14 amino acids. After removal of 10 bases from V and 5 bases from J, the junction contained 11 bases not matched to a gene. DNA of the CDR3: TGTGCCACCAGGGGCAGGGGGCGAGGAGATACGCAGTATTTT. This gives the protein CATRGRGRGDTQYF.

The chain couples TRBV28 to TRBJ1-2; TRBD1 matches at 8 bases. The germline CDR1 and CDR2 sequences are MDHEN and SYDVKM. The trim removed 6 bases at V and 6 bases at J, leaving 12 bases unmatched. The CDR3 covers 15 residues. CDR3 DNA sequence: TGTGCCAGCAGACTGGGGACAGGTAAAAGTAATGGCTACACCTTC. This sequence encodes CASRLGTGKSNGYTF.

This clone has a handful of counts. The chain carries TRBV5-1 and TRBJ2-1, with TRBD2 matching over 11 bases. Trimming cost V 4 bases and J 2 bases; bases outside gene matches: 11. CDR1 SGHRS and CDR2 YFSETQ come from the germline V gene. This CDR3 is built from 18 residues. CDR3 in DNA: TGCGCCAGCAGCCCCAGGGGTCTAGCGGGAGGAGCCTACAATGAGCAGTTCTTC. Its protein product is CASSPRGLAGGAYNEQFF.

The chain has TRBV6-5 and TRBJ1-1, with 8 positions matching TRBD1. This CDR3 contains 15 residues. The germline CDR1 and CDR2 sequences are MNHEY and SVGAGI. V shed 2 bases, J shed 8 bases, and the junction held 10 bases outside the gene matches. The CDR3 DNA is TGTGCCAGCAGTTACGGGACAGGCAACCTCATAGAAGCTTTCTTT. Residues: CASSYGTGNLIEAFF.

The V and J genes are TRBV6-6 and TRBJ2-7; TRBD2 matches at 7 bases. V lost 6 bases and J lost 2; bases outside the gene matches: 4. This CDR3 comprises 13 residues. Germline assignment: CDR1 MNHNY and CDR2 SVGAGI (reference sequence). In DNA, the CDR3 is TGTGCCAGCAGCCCCGGGGGGACCTACGAGCAGTACTTC. Translated, it gives CASSPGGTYEQYF.

The rearrangement uses TRBV4-3 and TRBJ2-7; maybe TRBD1 (6 bases). V lost 1 base, J lost 3 bases, and 13 bases lay in between. Germline CDR1 and CDR2: LGHNA and YSLEER. CDR3 length equals 15 residues. In nucleotides, the CDR3 is TGCGCCAGCAGCCAAGGGGCAGGGGAGCACTACGAGCAGTACTTC. This encodes CASSQGAGEHYEQYF.